The clone carrying this TCR beta chain was found many times. Breast cancer patients provided tissue from their axillary draining lymph nodes. MiXCR, run by TCRdb on the multiplex PCR reads, gives a single entry per CDR3 protein. This sample has about 100,000 distinct CDR3 sequences, with less than 25% found just once. This record comes from a study of breast tumors, draining lymph nodes, adjacent tissues. CDR3 length: 15 residues. V was trimmed by 0 bases and J by 5 bases, leaving 15 bases between them. Germline V gene data show CDR1 as SGHDT and CDR2 as YYEEEE. The receptor was derived from a female donor with breast cancer. Some clones in this sample may be carry-over from other donors' samples. Specimen: axillary lymph node tissue. The rearrangement joins TRBV5-6 to TRBJ2-7; TRBD2 is a possible D gene (5 bases). CDR3 DNA sequence: TGTGCCAGCAGCTTGGTATTCCGAGGGTTCGACGAGCAGTACTTC. Its protein product is CASSLVFRGFDEQYF. The whole variable domain, remainder taken from reference TRBV5-6 and TRBJ2-7, is DAGVTQSPTHLIKTRGQQVTLRCSPKSGHDTVSWYQQALGQGPQFIFQYYEEEERQRGNFPDRFSGHQFPNYSSELNVNALLLGDSALYLCASSLVFRGFDEQYFGPGTRLTVT.